The 9 T cell receptor beta chains listed next were all sequenced from one sample in a study of CD8 T cell repertoires and HIV-1 epitope variants. Repertoires were generated with immunoSEQ multiplex PCR, while TCRdb's copy carries only in-frame clones and drops some. The sample yields some 100,000 clones, 74% seen once. The sequencing sample was made of uncultured baseline CD8+ T cells from peripheral blood mononuclear cells (PBMCs). All receptors come from a male donor with HIV.

The V gene is TRBV28, the J gene TRBJ2-7; 10 bases agree with TRBD2. This CDR3 spans 15 amino acids. With V trimmed by 3 bases and J by 4 bases, 6 bases remained unmatched. Germline assignment: CDR1 MDHEN and CDR2 SYDVKM. The DNA for the CDR3 is TGTGCCAGCAGTTTCCACAGCGGGAGGGTATACGAGCAGTACTTC. As protein: CASSFHSGRVYEQYF.

The chain recombines TRBV28 with TRBJ1-1; D not certain. This CDR3 has 13 amino acids. Germline CDR1 reads MDHEN; CDR2 reads SYDVKM. V was pared by 3 bases and J by 1 base, with 6 bases between. Written as DNA, the CDR3 is TGTGCCAGCAGTTTCCCAGAGAACACTGAAGCTTTCTTT. Translation: CASSFPENTEAFF.

This clone was counted ten times or more. V gene TRBV4-1 combines with J gene TRBJ2-5; TRBD1 matches at 12 bases. V was clipped by 6 bases and J by 4 bases; unmatched bases: 6. This CDR3 contains 15 residues. Germline CDR1 and CDR2: MGHRA and YSYEKL. CDR3 loop: CASSGTGGLRETQYF. As DNA, the CDR3 is TGCGCCAGCAGTGGGACAGGGGGCTTGAGAGAGACCCAGTACTTC.

This clone was counted between two and nine times. The gene calls are TRBV28 and TRBJ2-1, with D perhaps TRBD2 (5 bases). Germline CDR1 reads MDHEN; CDR2 reads SYDVKM. The CDR3 totals 13 residues. Trimming pared 4 bases from V and 8 bases from J, leaving 12 bases between. The CDR3 DNA follows: TGTGCCAGCAGTTCCCCGGGGTCTCATGAGCAGTTCTTC. It encodes CASSSPGSHEQFF. The variable domain in full, completed from reference TRBV28 and TRBJ2-1, reads DVKVTQSSRYLVKRTGEKVFLECVQDMDHENMFWYRQDPGLGLRLIYFSYDVKMKEKGDIPEGYSVSREKKERFSLILESASTNQTSMYLCASSSPGSHEQFFGPGTRLTVL.

CDR3: CASSYAGGSGSGYTF. DNA of the CDR3: TGTGCCAGCAGTTACGCAGGGGGCTCCGGGTCTGGCTACACCTTC. The V call is TRBV6-5, the J call TRBJ1-2, with 8 bases that match TRBD1. V trimming: 2 bases; J trimming: 7 bases; junction bases outside the gene matches: 9. This CDR3 has 15 amino acids. Germline values: CDR1 MNHEY, CDR2 SVGAGI.

The genes are TRBV5-6 and TRBJ2-7; D gene ambiguous. CDR1 is SGHDT and CDR2 is YYEEEE in the germline V gene. Deletions cut 2 bases from V and 1 base from J, with 7 bases between. The length of the CDR3 is 13 residues. This CDR3 reads CASSLVRSYEQYF. CDR3 sequence (DNA): TGTGCCAGCAGCTTAGTCAGGTCCTACGAGCAGTACTTC. The full variable domain, in which reference TRBV5-6 and TRBJ2-7 provide the parts outside the CDR3, is DAGVTQSPTHLIKTRGQQVTLRCSPKSGHDTVSWYQQALGQGPQFIFQYYEEEERQRGNFPDRFSGHQFPNYSSELNVNALLLGDSALYLCASSLVRSYEQYFGPGTRLTVT.

This clone was counted only a few times. Compared with germline, one end of the junction differs, possibly owing to a read error. V and J are TRBV5-6 and TRBJ2-7, with 9 bases that match TRBD1. The CDR3 runs to 14 residues. Germline V gene data show CDR1 as SGHDT and CDR2 as YYEEEE. CDR3 sequence: CASSWDRASHEQYF. CDR3 DNA sequence: TGTGCCAGCAGCTGGGACAGGGCCTCCCACGAGCAGTACTTC.

V gene TRBV7-2 combines with J gene TRBJ1-5, with 8 bases aligning to TRBD1. The V gene's germline CDR1 is SGHTA and CDR2 FQGNSA. The V gene end was trimmed by 1 base and the J gene end by 5 bases; junction bases not matched to a gene: 4. The CDR3 length is 15 residues. This CDR3 is CASSLVTGVDQPQHF. The CDR3 region has the DNA TGTGCCAGCAGCTTAGTGACAGGGGTTGATCAGCCCCAGCATTTT.

This rearrangement joins TRBV9 to TRBJ2-7; 12 bases align to TRBD2. The length of the CDR3 is 16 residues. V shed 0 bases and J 2 bases; nucleotides not matched to a gene: 3. The germline V gene encodes CDR1 SGDLS and CDR2 YYNGEE. The CDR3 nucleotides read TGTGCCAGCAGCGTAGGACTAGCGGGGGAAACCTACGAGCAGTACTTC. Amino acid sequence: CASSVGLAGETYEQYF.